This is a list of T cell receptor beta chains from one sample in a study of blood T cell repertoires in COVID-19. This table comes from immunoSEQ multiplex PCR, and its TCRdb copy is limited to in-frame clones, with some not included. The sample consists of about 190,000 clones, about 88% of them appearing once. The sequencing sample was made of PBMCs or T cells enriched from blood (not recorded which). Receptors were obtained from a woman in her 30s who had recovered from COVID-19. Each CDR3 is given without its conserved first and last residue. A D gene is named only where the DNA matches it firmly.

d_call j_call v_call cdr3_aa
TRBD1 TRBJ1-2 TRBV30 AWTPTDRVGYT
NA TRBJ1-1 TRBV6-5 ASSYSGHGNTEAF
TRBD1 TRBJ2-7 TRBV9 ASSAQTGGFYEQY
TRBD2 TRBJ2-3 TRBV25-1 ASSAVRGGRDTQY
NA TRBJ1-5 TRBV19 ASSSDRNQPQH
NA TRBJ2-2 TRBV18 ASSQFTQATGELF
NA TRBJ2-7 TRBV7-5 ARSNWDLTYEQY
TRBD1 TRBJ1-5 TRBV13 ASSLGQGKQPQH
NA TRBJ1-2 TRBV28 ASSFPGGLIYGYT
NA TRBJ2-2 TRBV3-1/TRBV3-2 ASSQLGHNTGELF
TRBD1 TRBJ2-1 TRBV7-8 ASSPRLGQGDEQF
TRBD2 TRBJ2-7 TRBV28 ASSPLSSGSPY
NA TRBJ2-3 TRBV5-1 ASSLAHSADTQY
NA TRBJ1-2 TRBV9 ASSVATQGSYT
TRBD1 TRBJ2-1 TRBV3-1/TRBV3-2 ASSGGDRVVPYNEQF
TRBD1 TRBJ1-6 TRBV29-1 SVEDLLWGQGAYNSPLH
NA TRBJ1-1 TRBV6-5 ASSLAGRLTEAF
TRBD1 TRBJ1-2 TRBV3-1/TRBV3-2 ASSHHDRGGYT
TRBD1 TRBJ2-3 TRBV28 ASSFGQGVMSDTQY
NA TRBJ2-1 TRBV7-2 ASSFRRTVSSYNEQF
NA TRBJ2-1 TRBV11-3 ASSAASVGFYNEQF
NA TRBJ1-1 TRBV2 ASSIFLNTEAF
TRBD1 TRBJ1-6 TRBV5-6 ASSPRTGGDSPLH
TRBD2 TRBJ2-3 TRBV4-1 ASSYSGGGTDTQY
TRBD1 TRBJ2-5 TRBV7-8 ASSPFGTGGRETQY
NA TRBJ1-5 TRBV5-4 ASSPHSNQPQH
NA TRBJ2-3 TRBV28 ASSLGGPSTDTQY
TRBD1 TRBJ1-5 TRBV15 ATSRGADREFQPQH
TRBD2 TRBJ2-5 TRBV11-2 ASSASGRETQY